This record covers a single T cell receptor beta chain. This specimen comes from a study of blood T cell repertoires in COVID-19. Study details: Acute and convalescent COVID-19 specimens originated in the United States, Italy and Spain. T cells, B-cell-depleted T cells, or PBMCs supplied cDNA or gDNA.

Germline CDR1 is SGDLS and CDR2 is YYNGEE. With 4 bases removed from V and 10 bases from J, the gap between germline ends came to 18 bases. The CDR3 loop spans 14 amino acids. Authors' data handling: From reference gene primer amplification, estimates of nucleated cell counts were derived. Using immunoSEQ multiplex PCR, the repertoire was profiled, and TCRdb retains in-frame clones only, with some absent. Clone size and the V and J calls come from that table; the DNA yielded D and trimming. The profile shows about 160,000 clones, 90% of them singletons. Material: peripheral blood. This clonotype was sampled from a man in his sixties with active or convalescent COVID-19. The J gene is TRBJ2-1, the V gene TRBV9; maybe TRBD2 (6 bases). CDR3 sequence: CASSFSGDRGEQFF. CDR3 DNA sequence: TGTGCCAGCAGCTTCTCGGGGGACCGGGGAGAGCAGTTCTTC.